A single sample is the source of the 5 T cell receptor beta chains below, sequenced in a study of blood T cell repertoires in COVID-19. The assay was immunoSEQ multiplex PCR, and TCRdb's table has in-frame clones only and misses some. The sample includes under 90,000 clones, over 75% of them seen just once. What was sequenced was peripheral blood. Receptor source: a woman over 75 with active or convalescent COVID-19.

This clone was picked up one time. The rearrangement uses TRBV12-3 or TRBV12-4 and TRBJ1-5; D gene unclear. The CDR3 is made up of 13 amino acids. The V and J ends lost 3 bases and 7 bases respectively, with 10 bases between them. CDR3 in DNA: TGTGCCAGCAGTTTCGGGGTGGGGCAGCCCCAGCATTTT. Encoded protein: CASSFGVGQPQHF.

The rearrangement uses TRBV10-3 and TRBJ2-7; perhaps TRBD1 as D (6 bases). CDR1 is ENHRY, CDR2 SYGVKD, per germline. This CDR3 contains 13 residues. Trimming removed 7 bases at V and 2 bases at J, with 12 bases between. CDR3 region: CAIIDGQTYEQYF. CDR3 in DNA: TGTGCCATCATCGACGGACAGACCTACGAGCAGTACTTC.

This clone was seen only a few times. The chain has TRBV28 and TRBJ1-3; 8 nucleotides align to TRBD1. There are 15 residues in the CDR3. The germline gives CDR1 MDHEN, CDR2 SYDVKM. The V segment lost 5 bases and the J segment 0 bases; nucleotides outside the gene matches: 3. The DNA of the CDR3 is TGTGCCAGCAGTGTGGGACAGGTCTCTGGAAACACCATATATTTT. Encoded protein: CASSVGQVSGNTIYF. Filled out from reference TRBV28 and TRBJ1-3, the complete variable domain reads DVKVTQSSRYLVKRTGEKVFLECVQDMDHENMFWYRQDPGLGLRLIYFSYDVKMKEKGDIPEGYSVSREKKERFSLILESASTNQTSMYLCASSVGQVSGNTIYFGEGSWLTVV.

The gene calls are TRBV9 and TRBJ2-1; 7 bases are shared with TRBD1. The germline gives CDR1 SGDLS, CDR2 YYNGEE. V gave up 5 bases and J gave up 7 bases; unmatched junction bases: 12. The CDR3 extends over 15 amino acids. CDR3 bases: TGTGCCAGCAGTACCGGACAGGAGCGTACAAATGAGCAGTTCTTC. This translates into CASSTGQERTNEQFF.

The J gene is TRBJ2-7, the V gene TRBV10-3, with a weak D call TRBD2 (6 bases). This CDR3 has 14 amino acids. V lost 4 bases, J lost 0 bases, and 10 bases lay in between. Looked up from germline, CDR1 is ENHRY and CDR2 is SYGVKD. CDR3 coding DNA: TGTGCCATCAGTGTGGGCGGGACCTCCTACGAGCAGTACTTC. The encoded protein is CAISVGGTSYEQYF.